This T cell receptor (beta chain) was captured in a study of cytomegalovirus exposure and HLA in healthy donors. Study overall: When 350 to 400 donors were genotyped, roughly 82% of them were found to fall in the Caucasian-associated ancestry cluster. Broader study findings: Presence/absence analyses rested on an assumption that sequencing depth was roughly uniform across donors.

60 Vbeta and 13 Jbeta primers were used in PCR. Here immunoSEQ multiplex PCR was the method, and the copy in TCRdb shows in-frame clones only, minus some. The sample has fewer than 250,000 clones; around 80% are singletons. This CDR3 has 15 residues. Germline assignment: CDR1 SGHAT and CDR2 FQNNGV. V lost 3 bases to trimming and J lost 3 bases; unmatched junction nucleotides: 6. With regard to this clone: Its antigen is undetermined. Other DNA sequences of this sample code for an identical CDR3.

The clonotype originates from a man in his forties or fifties in good health and CMV-seropositive. V and J are TRBV11-2 and TRBJ1-1; 8 bases are a match to TRBD1. Sequenced: PBMCs. The CDR3 spells CASSLARGQYTEAFF. Here the CDR3 DNA reads TGTGCCAGCAGCTTGGCCAGGGGGCAGTACACTGAAGCTTTCTTT.